A selection of T cell receptor beta chains follows, all from one sample in a study of blood T cell repertoires in COVID-19. Method: immunoSEQ multiplex PCR; TCRdb's copy keeps in-frame clones and lacks some. The sample includes roughly 90,000 clones, 75% to 90% of them seen just once. Sequences were obtained from peripheral blood. The receptors derive from a woman between 70 and 85 years old with acute or convalescent COVID-19. Each CDR3 is given with its conserved first and last residue. D genes are given only for firm matches. Clone size is shown for a subset of rows, as once, few, many or a class of expanded clone.

J | size | D | V | CDR3 | DNA
TRBJ1-2 | once | TRBD1 | TRBV4-3 | CASSRDRGNYGYTF | TGCGCCAGCAGCCGGGACAGAGGAAACTATGGCTACACCTTC
TRBJ1-1 | - | TRBD1 | TRBV6-6 | CASTGTGVTEAFF | TGTGCCAGCACTGGGACAGGGGTTACTGAAGCTTTCTTT
TRBJ2-3 | - | - | TRBV9 | CASSVEGLGTDTQYF | TGTGCCAGCAGCGTAGAGGGGCTAGGCACAGATACGCAGTATTTT
TRBJ2-1 | - | - | TRBV19 | CASSPGGAGEDEQFF | TGTGCCAGTAGTCCTGGGGGGGCGGGAGAGGATGAGCAGTTCTTC
TRBJ2-4 | - | TRBD2 | TRBV2 | CASSEGFETSGSIVKNIQYF | TGTGCCAGCAGTGAAGGATTTGAGACTAGCGGGAGCATCGTCAAAAACATTCAGTACTTC
TRBJ1-5 | - | TRBD1 | TRBV7-9 | CASSGGQGYQPQHF | TGTGCCAGCAGCGGCGGACAGGGATATCAGCCCCAGCATTTT
TRBJ2-3 | - | TRBD2 | TRBV11-2 | CASSLLAGGPFTDTQYF | TGTGCCAGCAGCTTACTCGCGGGGGGGCCTTTTACAGATACGCAGTATTTT
TRBJ1-2 | - | - | TRBV7-2 | CASSLAGVLGYTF | TGTGCCAGCAGCTTAGCAGGGGTGCTCGGCTACACCTTC
TRBJ1-6 | - | - | TRBV15 | CARRGEGNSPLHF | TGTGCCAGGCGGGGTGAAGGGAATTCACCCCTCCACTTT
TRBJ1-1 | - | TRBD1 | TRBV14 | CASSDRGAGTEAFF | TGTGCCAGCAGTGACAGGGGAGCCGGCACTGAAGCTTTCTTT
TRBJ2-7 | - | - | TRBV6-1 | CASSEPHRTSSYEQYF | TGTGCCAGCAGTGAGCCCCACAGGACCTCGTCCTACGAGCAGTACTTC
TRBJ1-2 | - | - | TRBV5-1 | CASSLVGRVDGYTF | TGCGCCAGCAGCTTGGTGGGCAGGGTGGATGGCTACACCTTC
TRBJ1-1 | - | TRBD1 | TRBV15 | CATSRQGPEAFF | TGTGCCACCAGCCGACAGGGTCCTGAAGCTTTCTTT
TRBJ2-1 | - | - | TRBV19 | CASSIAGRGAEQFF | TGTGCCAGTAGTATAGCGGGCAGGGGGGCTGAGCAGTTCTTC
TRBJ1-5 | - | - | TRBV19 | CASTLSGMGQPQHF | TGTGCCAGTACTCTTTCAGGGATGGGTCAGCCCCAGCATTTT
TRBJ2-1 | - | TRBD2 | TRBV9 | CASSPTHTAGVAYNEQFF | TGTGCCAGCAGCCCTACCCACACGGCGGGAGTGGCCTACAATGAGCAGTTCTTC
TRBJ2-3 | - | TRBD2 | TRBV7-9 | CASSLPGLGADTQYF | TGTGCCAGCAGCCTCCCGGGACTAGGCGCAGATACGCAGTATTTT
TRBJ1-6 | - | - | TRBV19 | CASSIGRTDTLASPLHF | TGTGCCAGTAGTATAGGGAGGACAGACACCTTGGCTTCACCCCTCCACTTT
TRBJ1-2 | - | - | TRBV21-1 | CAGNTPTGGLGGYTF | TGTGCCGGCAATACACCGACAGGGGGATTAGGGGGCTACACCTTC
TRBJ1-3 | - | - | TRBV6-5 | CASSYSTGSGNTIYF | TGTGCCAGCAGTTACTCCACAGGTTCTGGAAACACCATATATTTT
TRBJ1-1 | - | - | TRBV19 | CASSITGLGMNTEAFF | TGTGCCAGTAGTATCACAGGGCTGGGAATGAACACTGAAGCTTTCTTT
TRBJ1-1 | - | - | TRBV5-1 | CASSPNQWTAMNTEAFF | TGCGCCAGCAGCCCTAACCAATGGACAGCGATGAACACTGAAGCTTTCTTT